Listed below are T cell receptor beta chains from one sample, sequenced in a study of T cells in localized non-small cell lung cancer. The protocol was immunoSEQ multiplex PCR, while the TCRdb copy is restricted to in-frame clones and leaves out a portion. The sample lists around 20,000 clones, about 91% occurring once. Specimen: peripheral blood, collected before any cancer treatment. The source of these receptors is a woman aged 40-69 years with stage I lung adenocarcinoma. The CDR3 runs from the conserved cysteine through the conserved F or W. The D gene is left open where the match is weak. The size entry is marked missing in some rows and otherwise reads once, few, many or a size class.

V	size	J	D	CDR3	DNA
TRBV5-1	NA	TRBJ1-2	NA	CASSFLGEDGYTF	TGCGCCAGCAGCTTTTTAGGGGAGGATGGCTACACCTTC
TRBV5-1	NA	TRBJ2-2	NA	CASSLDILANTGELFF	TGCGCCAGCAGCTTGGATATACTGGCGAACACCGGGGAGCTGTTTTTT
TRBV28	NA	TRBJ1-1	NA	CASMGGGENTEAFF	TGTGCCAGCATGGGAGGGGGAGAAAACACTGAAGCTTTCTTT
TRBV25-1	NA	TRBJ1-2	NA	CASSEYVIGYTF	TGTGCCAGCAGTGAATATGTTATAGGCTACACCTTC
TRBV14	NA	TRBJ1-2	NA	CASSRPGVHGYTF	TGTGCCAGCAGCCGGCCAGGGGTCCATGGCTACACCTTC
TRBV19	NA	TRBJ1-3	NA	CASSISSSSGNTIYF	TGTGCCAGTAGTATAAGCAGCAGCTCTGGAAACACCATATATTTT
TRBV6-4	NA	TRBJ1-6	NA	CASSEDPTGWNSPLHF	TGTGCCAGCAGTGAAGACCCTACAGGGTGGAATTCACCCCTCCACTTT
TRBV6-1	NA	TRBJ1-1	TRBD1	CAYSPGQGAGSKAFF	TGTGCCTATTCTCCAGGACAGGGGGCGGGTAGTAAAGCTTTCTTT
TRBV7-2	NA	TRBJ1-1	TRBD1	CASSLWTGAPFEAFF	TGTGCCAGCAGCTTATGGACAGGGGCCCCGTTTGAAGCTTTCTTT
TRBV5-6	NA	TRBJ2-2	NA	CASSLGVGETGELFF	TGTGCCAGCAGCTTGGGGGTTGGGGAGACCGGGGAGCTGTTTTTT
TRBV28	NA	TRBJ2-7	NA	CASSQTTYEGHEQYF	TGTGCCAGCAGTCAAACCACTTACGAGGGGCACGAGCAGTACTTC
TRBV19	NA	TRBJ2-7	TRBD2	CASSILAGSSYEQYF	TGTGCCAGTAGTATCCTAGCGGGTAGCTCCTACGAGCAGTACTTC
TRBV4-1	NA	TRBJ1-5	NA	CASSQDGGIGNQPQHF	TGCGCCAGCAGCCAAGATGGGGGGATTGGCAATCAGCCCCAGCATTTT
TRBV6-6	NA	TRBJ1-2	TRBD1	CASSLAGQGANYGYTF	TGTGCCAGCAGCCTGGCGGGACAGGGGGCTAACTATGGCTACACCTTC
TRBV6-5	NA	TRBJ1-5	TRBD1	CASSAGQNNQPQHF	TGTGCCAGCAGTGCGGGACAGAACAATCAGCCCCAGCATTTT
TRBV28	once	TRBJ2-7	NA	CASSQKADSYPYEQYF	TGTGCCAGCAGTCAAAAAGCGGACTCCTACCCCTACGAGCAGTACTTC
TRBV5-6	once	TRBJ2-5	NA	CASSFWGGETQYF	TGTGCCAGCAGCTTTTGGGGTGGAGAGACCCAGTACTTC
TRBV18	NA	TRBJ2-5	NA	CASSPGAAGVQETQYF	TGTGCCAGCTCACCCGGGGCAGCTGGTGTCCAAGAGACCCAGTACTTC
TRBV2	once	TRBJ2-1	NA	CASSEALRYNEQFF	TGTGCCAGCAGTGAAGCGCTTCGGTACAATGAGCAGTTCTTC
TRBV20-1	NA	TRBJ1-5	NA	CSARSDTPQHF	TGCAGTGCTAGATCGGACACCCCCCAGCATTTT